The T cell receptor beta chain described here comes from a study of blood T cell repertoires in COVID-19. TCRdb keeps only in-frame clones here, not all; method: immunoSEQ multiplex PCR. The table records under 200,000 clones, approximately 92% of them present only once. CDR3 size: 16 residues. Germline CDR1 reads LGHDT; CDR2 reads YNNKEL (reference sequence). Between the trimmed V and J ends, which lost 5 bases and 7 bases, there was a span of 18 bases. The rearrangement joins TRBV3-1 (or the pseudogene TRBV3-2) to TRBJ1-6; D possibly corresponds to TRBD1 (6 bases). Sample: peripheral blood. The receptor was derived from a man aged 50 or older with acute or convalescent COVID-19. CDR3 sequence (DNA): TGTGCCAGCAGCTCACGGGGTGGACAGCAAAATTCACCCCTCCACTTT. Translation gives CASSSRGGQQNSPLHF.